The 6 T cell receptor beta chains below all came from one sample that was sequenced in a study of shared clonotypes between healthy human individuals. Data came from immunoSEQ multiplex PCR; TCRdb stores just in-frame clones and leaves some out. The table lists about 610,000 clones, roughly 97% of them singletons, with about 0.06% in the top ten. The specimen was naive CD4+ T cells sorted from blood. Subset noted: CD45RA+ positively selected. These receptors all come from a woman younger than 45 in good health.

The CDR3 here is CASSLDLGSEQFF. CDR3 in DNA: TGTGCCAGCAGCTTAGACCTAGGTAGTGAGCAGTTCTTC. The chain has TRBV11-3 and TRBJ2-1; D remains ambiguous. V dropped 0 bases and J dropped 9 bases, with 9 bases sitting between them. The length of the CDR3 is 13 residues. Germline values: CDR1 SGHNT, CDR2 YENEEA.

The chain combines TRBV11-2 with TRBJ2-2, with D tentatively TRBD1 or TRBD2 (5 bases each). Germline V gene data show CDR1 as SGHAT and CDR2 as FQNNGV. Trimming stripped 0 bases from V and 2 bases from J, with 13 bases between. This CDR3 has 17 amino acids. Here the CDR3 reads CASSLEFRDGNTGELFF. Written as DNA, the CDR3 is TGTGCCAGCAGCTTAGAATTCCGGGACGGAAACACCGGGGAGCTGTTTTTT. The full variable domain, in which reference TRBV11-2 and TRBJ2-2 provide the parts outside the CDR3, is EAGVAQSPRYKIIEKRQSVAFWCNPISGHATLYWYQQILGQGPKLLIQFQNNGVVDDSQLPKDRFSAERLKGVDSTLKIQPAKLEDSAVYLCASSLEFRDGNTGELFFGEGSRLTVL.

The gene calls are TRBV7-9 and TRBJ1-1; 7 bases are shared with TRBD1. This CDR3 is 17 amino acids long. Looked up from germline, CDR1 is SEHNR and CDR2 is FQNEAQ (reference sequence). V shed 11 bases, J shed 0 bases, and the junction held 18 bases outside the gene matches. The CDR3 DNA reads as TGTGCCGCCTCTCAGGTGACGGACAGGAGGGTGAACACTGAAGCTTTCTTT. Protein: CAASQVTDRRVNTEAFF.

This clone was seen a single time. This rearrangement joins TRBV7-9 to TRBJ1-4; 7 bases fit TRBD1. In germline, CDR1 is SEHNR, CDR2 FQNEAQ (reference sequence). This CDR3 has 15 residues. With 5 bases clipped from V and 8 bases from J, the junction kept 11 bases outside the gene matches. The CDR3 nucleotides read TGTGCCAGCAGCCCCTTGACAGGGAAGGTAGAAAAACTGTTTTTT. Protein sequence: CASSPLTGKVEKLFF. Combining the CDR3 with reference TRBV7-9 and TRBJ1-4 gives the whole variable domain DTGVSQNPRHKITKRGQNVTFRCDPISEHNRLYWYRQTLGQGPEFLTYFQNEAQLEKSRLLSDRFSAERPKGSFSTLEIQRTEQGDSAMYLCASSPLTGKVEKLFFGSGTQLSVL.

V gene TRBV28 combines with J gene TRBJ1-5; TRBD1 matches at 11 bases. CDR1 and CDR2 (germline): MDHEN, SYDVKM. The CDR3 consists of 19 residues. V was pared by 4 bases and J by 1 base, with 12 bases of the junction left unmatched. The CDR3 DNA sequence: TGTGCCAGCAGTTCCCCGTTGGGACAGGGGGGCGAGAGCAATCAGCCCCAGCATTTT. It yields the protein CASSSPLGQGGESNQPQHF.

This clone is a singleton in its sample. The chain uses TRBV5-8 and TRBJ2-7; TRBD1 might be the D (5 bases). V gave up 2 bases and J gave up 3 bases, with 12 bases separating them. Germline assignment: CDR1 SGHTS and CDR2 YDEGEE. CDR3 size: 14 residues. The DNA for the CDR3 is TGTGCCAGCAGCTTCCGACAGAAGAGCTACGAGCAGTACTTC. Translating gives CASSFRQKSYEQYF.